The 30 T cell receptor beta chains reported below all come from one sample, sequenced in a study of blood T cell repertoires in COVID-19. Assay: immunoSEQ multiplex PCR; the TCRdb copy retains only in-frame clones and omits some. Here the sample spans 250,000 to 350,000 clones, 80% to 95% being singletons. What was sequenced was PBMCs or T cells enriched from blood (not recorded which). Receptors originate from a woman aged 25 to 39 who had recovered from COVID-19.

This chain joins TRBV10-3 and TRBJ2-7; 13 bases match TRBD2. Unmatched junction bases numbered 0, after V lost 4 bases and J lost 3 bases. CDR1 and CDR2 (germline): ENHRY, SYGVKD. CDR3 length: 14 amino acids. The CDR3 reads CAISGTSGSYEQYF. CDR3 DNA: TGTGCCATCAGTGGGACTAGCGGGAGCTACGAGCAGTACTTC.

This clone was picked up a small number of times. The gene calls are TRBV21-1 and TRBJ1-5. TRBV21-1 corresponds to a pseudogene. CDR3 length: 16 residues. CDR3 DNA: TGTGCCAGCAGCAAAGTAAGAGTCCCTAGCAATCAGCCCCAGCATTTT. Protein sequence: CASSKVRVPSNQPQHF.

The V and J genes are TRBV18 and TRBJ2-3; D may be TRBD2 (6 bases). Deletions cut 3 bases from V and 3 bases from J, with 10 bases between. The CDR3 is 14 amino acids. The germline V gene has CDR1 KGHSH and CDR2 LQKENI. CDR3 nucleotides: TGTGCCAGCTCACCGCCCGGGGGTACAGATACGCAGTATTTT. The encoded protein is CASSPPGGTDTQYF.

The chain combines TRBV27 with TRBJ2-7; tentatively, D is TRBD1 (5 bases). The CDR3 consists of 15 residues. Germline CDR1 reads MNHEY; CDR2 reads SMNVEV (reference sequence). The V end lost 0 bases, the J end lost 5 bases, and 14 bases lay between the germline ends. CDR3 bases: TGTGCCAGCAGTTTATCAGGCCAGGGCTACAACGAGCAGTACTTC. Translated: CASSLSGQGYNEQYF.

The J gene is TRBJ2-2, the V gene TRBV4-1; possible D gene TRBD2, 6 bases. The germline gives CDR1 MGHRA, CDR2 YSYEKL. The CDR3 has 15 amino acids. Trimming took off 4 bases at V and 0 bases at J, with 9 bases between the two ends. DNA for the CDR3: TGCGCCAGCAGCCTGGGCGGGACGAACACCGGGGAGCTGTTTTTT. This translates into CASSLGGTNTGELFF.

V gene TRBV6-1 combines with J gene TRBJ2-1, with 8 bases that match TRBD2. Germline trimming cut 2 bases from V and 3 bases from J; bases unmatched to any gene: 3. The germline V gene encodes CDR1 MNHNS and CDR2 SASEGT. The CDR3 runs 15 residues. CDR3 DNA: TGTGCCAGCAGTGAATTTCGGGGGGGCTACAATGAGCAGTTCTTC. Translation gives CASSEFRGGYNEQFF.

In nucleotides, the CDR3 is TGCGCCAGCAGCCAAGAACTAGCGGATTCCTACAATGAGCAGTTCTTC. It translates to CASSQELADSYNEQFF. V is TRBV4-1 and J is TRBJ2-1, with 8 bases that match TRBD2. The CDR3 is made up of 16 amino acids. CDR1 is MGHRA and CDR2 is YSYEKL in the germline V gene. J lost 1 base, V lost 0 bases, and 2 bases had no gene match.

The genes are TRBV15 and TRBJ2-5, with 8 nucleotides matching TRBD1. Germline loops: CDR1 LNHNV, CDR2 YYDKDF (reference sequence). The CDR3 loop spans 15 amino acids. The V and J ends lost 0 bases and 4 bases, in that order; junction bases with no gene match: 4. CDR3 DNA: TGTGCCACCAGCAGAGACAGGGGGCGGGGAGAGACCCAGTACTTC. Amino acid sequence: CATSRDRGRGETQYF.

V and J are TRBV5-1 and TRBJ2-1, with 7 bases matching TRBD1. The germline gives CDR1 SGHRS, CDR2 YFSETQ. Trimming removed 4 bases from V and 12 bases from J; junction bases left unmatched: 13. This CDR3 is 14 amino acids long. The CDR3 here is CASSRQRDSQRQFF. For the CDR3, the DNA is TGCGCCAGCAGCAGGCAAAGGGACAGCCAAAGGCAGTTCTTC.

The rearrangement links TRBV28 to TRBJ1-2; D possibly corresponds to TRBD1 (6 bases). Between the trimmed V and J ends, which lost 5 bases and 4 bases, there was a span of 17 bases. Germline assignment: CDR1 MDHEN and CDR2 SYDVKM. This CDR3 is 15 amino acids long. CDR3 nucleotides: TGTGCCAGCAGTCCACAACATACAGGGCCCTATGGCTACACCTTC. Translating gives CASSPQHTGPYGYTF.

This chain connects TRBV6-4 to TRBJ2-1; D remains ambiguous. The germline V gene encodes CDR1 MRHNA and CDR2 SNTAGT. Between the trimmed V and J ends, which lost 6 bases and 4 bases, there was a span of 4 bases. The CDR3 length is 11 residues. CDR3 sequence: CASRTYNEQFF. The CDR3 DNA reads TGTGCCAGCAGGACATACAATGAGCAGTTCTTC.

The chain links TRBV18 to TRBJ2-2, with 7 nucleotides matching TRBD1. There are 17 residues in the CDR3. Germline V gene lookup returns CDR1 KGHSH and CDR2 LQKENI. Unmatched junction bases numbered 7, after V lost 1 base and J lost 2 bases. In DNA form, the CDR3 reads TGTGCCAGCTCACCACAGGGGGCGCATACAAACACCGGGGAGCTGTTTTTT. Its protein is CASSPQGAHTNTGELFF.

The gene calls are TRBV5-1 and TRBJ2-3, with 9 bases aligning to TRBD2. This CDR3 region has 16 residues. Trimming at V came to 0 bases and at J to 3 bases, leaving 5 bases not matched to a gene. Germline V gene sequence: CDR1 SGHRS, CDR2 YFSETQ. The CDR3 protein is CASSLEVAGETDTQYF. Here the CDR3 DNA reads TGCGCCAGCAGCTTGGAGGTAGCGGGGGAAACAGATACGCAGTATTTT.

This chain uses TRBV5-4 with TRBJ1-4; TRBD1 is a possible D gene (6 bases). Per germline, CDR1 SGHNT and CDR2 YYREEE (reference sequence). The V and J ends lost 3 bases and 5 bases respectively, with 11 bases between them. The CDR3 sequence is 14 residues long. As DNA, the CDR3 is TGTGCCAGCAGCTCCGTACAGGGAAATGAAAAACTGTTTTTT. Translated: CASSSVQGNEKLFF.

V and J are TRBV20-1 and TRBJ1-1; weak D call: TRBD1 (6 bases). V lost 3 bases and J lost 5, with 13 bases in between. This CDR3 contains 13 residues. Germline CDR1 and CDR2: DFQATT and SNEGSKA (reference sequence). Here the CDR3 reads CSASLGARTEAFF. The DNA for the CDR3 is TGCAGTGCTAGTTTGGGGGCAAGGACTGAAGCTTTCTTT.

The rearrangement uses TRBV25-1 and TRBJ1-4; tentative D call: TRBD1 (5 bases). The CDR3 extends over 15 amino acids. The germline V gene encodes CDR1 MGHDK and CDR2 SYGVNS. V was pared by 7 bases and J by 2 bases, with 14 bases between. The CDR3 DNA reads TGTGCCAGCACGCGGGGATGGGGGACTAATGAAAAACTGTTTTTT. Protein sequence: CASTRGWGTNEKLFF.

The chain links TRBV29-1 to TRBJ1-1; 9 bases line up with TRBD1. J lost 3 bases, V lost 8 bases, and 7 bases had no gene match. The CDR3 spans 13 residues. The germline CDR1 and CDR2 sequences are SQVTM and ANQGSEA. The CDR3 region is CSIRTGVDTEAFF. The CDR3 region has the DNA TGCAGCATACGGACAGGGGTGGACACTGAAGCTTTCTTT.

The rearrangement links TRBV5-8 to TRBJ1-5; 7 nucleotides line up with TRBD1. Per the germline V gene, CDR1 is SGHTS and CDR2 is YDEGEE. V trimming: 3 bases; J trimming: 4 bases; junction bases outside the gene matches: 7. This CDR3 region has 15 residues. The CDR3 region is CASSSQGYLNQPQHF. CDR3 coding DNA: TGTGCCAGCAGCTCACAGGGGTACCTGAATCAGCCCCAGCATTTT.

The chain links TRBV28 to TRBJ1-3; D may be TRBD1 (5 bases). The CDR3 consists of 14 residues. V lost 3 bases and J lost 4, with 10 bases in between. Germline loops: CDR1 MDHEN, CDR2 SYDVKM. In DNA form, the CDR3 reads TGTGCCAGCAGTTTCCAGGGCTCAGGAAACACCATATATTTT. Its protein product is CASSFQGSGNTIYF.

This clone was seen just once. The chain carries TRBV11-3 and TRBJ2-5; a weak D match, TRBD2 (5 bases). The length of the CDR3 is 14 residues. Germline V gene sequence: CDR1 SGHNT, CDR2 YENEEA. Trimming cost V 5 bases and J 2 bases, with 12 bases left between them. The CDR3: CASSPVRGQETQYF. In DNA form, the CDR3 reads TGTGCCAGCAGCCCTGTTCGAGGGCAAGAGACCCAGTACTTC.

V usage is TRBV7-8 and J usage is TRBJ1-5; D ambiguous. Germline V CDR1 and CDR2: SGHVS, FQNEAQ. The ends were cut back, 5 bases at V and 1 base at J, with 18 bases in the middle. The CDR3 is 17 residues long. CDR3 region: CASSAYPTGLSNQPQHF. As DNA, the CDR3 is TGTGCCAGCAGCGCCTACCCGACTGGCCTCAGCAATCAGCCCCAGCATTTT.

The V call is TRBV2, the J call TRBJ2-1; D might be TRBD2 (6 bases). The CDR3 loop spans 15 amino acids. CDR1 is SNHLY, CDR2 FYNNEI, per germline. V was trimmed by 4 bases and J by 2 bases, leaving 12 bases between them. CDR3 nucleotides: TGTGCCAGCAGTGTCGGGACTGGCGCCTACAATGAGCAGTTCTTC. It yields the protein CASSVGTGAYNEQFF.

This chain links TRBV5-5 with TRBJ2-3, with TRBD2 as a possible D gene (5 bases). CDR3 length: 12 residues. Germline CDR1 reads SGHKS; CDR2 reads YYEKEE (reference sequence). With 5 bases removed from V and 8 bases from J, the gap between germline ends came to 12 bases. The CDR3 bases are TGTGCCAGCAGGGAGGATCTCGGTACGCAGTATTTT. It specifies CASREDLGTQYF.

V and J are TRBV12-3 or TRBV12-4 and TRBJ1-2; D call uncertain. This CDR3 is built from 13 residues. Trimming left V 6 bases short and J 8 bases short, with 16 bases between. The CDR3 DNA reads TGTGCCAGCAGCCCCACCCCCGCCCGGGGCTACACCTTC. Protein product: CASSPTPARGYTF.

This clone was detected a few times. The chain couples TRBV29-1 to TRBJ2-5; the D gene is possibly TRBD1 (6 bases). Trimming took off 3 bases at V and 1 base at J, with 12 bases between the two ends. The CDR3 is made up of 14 amino acids. Germline V gene lookup returns CDR1 SQVTM and CDR2 ANQGSEA. This CDR3 is CSVDTGWSQETQYF. CDR3 bases: TGCAGCGTTGACACAGGGTGGTCCCAAGAGACCCAGTACTTC.

This clone showed up just a few times. The chain carries TRBV27 and TRBJ2-2, with TRBD2 identical over 13 bases. Germline V gene lookup returns CDR1 MNHEY and CDR2 SMNVEV (reference sequence). The V and J ends lost 3 bases and 3 bases, in that order; junction bases with no gene match: 7. The CDR3 sequence is 18 residues long. This CDR3 reads CASSFTSGGAIHTGELFF. As DNA, the CDR3 is TGTGCCAGCAGTTTCACTAGCGGGGGGGCGATCCACACCGGGGAGCTGTTTTTT.

J is TRBJ2-3 and V is TRBV29-1; 9 nucleotides line up with TRBD1. There are 15 residues in the CDR3. J gave up 2 bases and V 8 bases, and 11 bases lay outside the gene matches. The germline V gene has CDR1 SQVTM and CDR2 ANQGSEA. The chain's CDR3 is CSSYRDRDNTDTQYF. CDR3 nucleotides: TGCAGCAGCTACCGGGACAGGGACAACACAGATACGCAGTATTTT.

The rearrangement links TRBV7-9 to TRBJ2-1, with D unclear. The CDR3 consists of 14 residues. From germline, CDR1 is SEHNR and CDR2 FQNEAQ (reference sequence). V shed 6 bases and J shed 1 base, with 10 bases lying between them. Here the CDR3 DNA reads TGTGCCAGCAGTCCACCCTATTCCTACAATGAGCAGTTCTTC. Translating gives CASSPPYSYNEQFF.

This chain uses TRBV18 with TRBJ2-1, with D maybe TRBD2 (7 bases). V gave up 0 bases and J gave up 0 bases, with 18 bases separating them. CDR3 length equals 19 residues. Germline CDR1 KGHSH, CDR2 LQKENI. CDR3 region: CASSPPGGGEDSSYNEQFF. In DNA form, the CDR3 reads TGTGCCAGCTCACCACCAGGGGGGGGTGAAGACAGCTCCTACAATGAGCAGTTCTTC. Full variable domain (remainder filled in from reference TRBV18 and TRBJ2-1): NAGVMQNPRHLVRRRGQEARLRCSPMKGHSHVYWYRQLPEEGLKFMVYLQKENIIDESGMPKERFSAEFPKEGPSILRIQQVVRGDSAAYFCASSPPGGGEDSSYNEQFFGPGTRLTVL.

The chain is built from TRBV5-8 and TRBJ2-2, with 8 bases aligning to TRBD1. The germline CDR1 and CDR2 sequences are SGHTS and YDEGEE. This CDR3 is 14 amino acids long. The J segment lost 4 bases and the V segment lost 5 bases, leaving 4 bases of the junction unmatched. The CDR3 reads CASRRQGPTGELFF. CDR3 nucleotide sequence: TGTGCCAGCAGACGACAGGGGCCCACCGGGGAGCTGTTTTTT.